This T cell receptor (beta chain) derives from a study of T cell repertoires in cytomegalovirus infection. CDR3 length: 14 amino acids. Germline CDR1 is SQVTM and CDR2 is ANQGSEA. With 7 bases removed from V and 2 bases from J, the gap between germline ends came to 17 bases. TCRdb itself ran the reads through MiXCR, one entry per CDR3 protein. The sample lists about 300,000 distinct CDR3 sequences, around 10% occurring once. The sequenced material came from PBMCs. This TCR came from a human donor in good health (CMV status not recorded). Some clones in this sample may be carry-over from other donors' samples. The gene calls are TRBV29-1 and TRBJ1-1; tentative D call: TRBD1 (5 bases). CDR3 in DNA: TGCAGCGGTTACCGACAGTCCCTTAACACTGAAGCTTTCTTT. Its protein is CSGYRQSLNTEAFF. The variable domain in full, completed from reference TRBV29-1 and TRBJ1-1, reads SAVISQKPSRDICQRGTSLTIQCQVDSQVTMMFWYRQQPGQSLTLIATANQGSEATYESGFVIDKFPISRPNLTFSTLTVSNMSPEDSSIYLCSGYRQSLNTEAFFGQGTRLTVV.